This T cell receptor (beta chain) appears in the sequencing data of a study of blood T cell repertoires in COVID-19. The CDR3 loop spans 14 amino acids. Germline V lookup: CDR1 SGHTA, CDR2 FQGNSA. This table comes from immunoSEQ multiplex PCR, and its TCRdb copy is limited to in-frame clones, with some not included. Here the sample spans around 150,000 clones, around 85% being singletons. As to this clone: One junction end disagrees with the germline gene, perhaps due to a read error.

The chain has TRBV7-2 and TRBJ2-5; 7 bases map to TRBD1. The clonotype originates from a human donor with acute or convalescent COVID-19. The donor label of this sample is uncertain. Material: peripheral blood. The DNA for the CDR3 is TGTGCCAGCAGCTCAATGAACAGGGGTCTCCCCGAGAACTTC. It specifies CASSSMNRGLPENF.